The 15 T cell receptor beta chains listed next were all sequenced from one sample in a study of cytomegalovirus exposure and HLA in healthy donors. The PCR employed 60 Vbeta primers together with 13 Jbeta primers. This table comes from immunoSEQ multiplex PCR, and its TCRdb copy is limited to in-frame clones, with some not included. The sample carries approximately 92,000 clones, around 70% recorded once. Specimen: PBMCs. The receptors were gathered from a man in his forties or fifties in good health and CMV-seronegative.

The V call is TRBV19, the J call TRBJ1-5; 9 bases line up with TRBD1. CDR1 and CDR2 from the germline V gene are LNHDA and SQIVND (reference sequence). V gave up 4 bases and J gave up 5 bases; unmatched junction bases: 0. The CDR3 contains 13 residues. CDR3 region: CASSRTGDQPQHF. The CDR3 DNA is TGTGCCAGTAGTAGGACAGGGGATCAGCCCCAGCATTTT. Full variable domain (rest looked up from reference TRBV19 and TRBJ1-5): DGGITQSPKYLFRKEGQNVTLSCEQNLNHDAMYWYRQDPGQGLRLIYYSQIVNDFQKGDIAEGYSVSREKKESFPLTVTSAQKNPTAFYLCASSRTGDQPQHFGDGTRLSIL.

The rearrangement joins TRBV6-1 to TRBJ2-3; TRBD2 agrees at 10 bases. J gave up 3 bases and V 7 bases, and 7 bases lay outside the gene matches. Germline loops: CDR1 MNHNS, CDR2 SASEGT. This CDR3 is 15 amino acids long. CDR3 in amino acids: CASTLAGVSTDTQYF. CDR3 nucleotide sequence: TGTGCCAGCACTCTAGCGGGAGTTTCTACAGATACGCAGTATTTT.

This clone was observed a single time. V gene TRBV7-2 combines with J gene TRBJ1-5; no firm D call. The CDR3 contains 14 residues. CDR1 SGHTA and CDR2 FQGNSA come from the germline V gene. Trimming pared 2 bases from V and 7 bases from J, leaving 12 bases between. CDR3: CASSLISGGQPQHF. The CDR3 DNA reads TGTGCCAGCAGCTTAATCAGCGGCGGCCAGCCCCAGCATTTT.

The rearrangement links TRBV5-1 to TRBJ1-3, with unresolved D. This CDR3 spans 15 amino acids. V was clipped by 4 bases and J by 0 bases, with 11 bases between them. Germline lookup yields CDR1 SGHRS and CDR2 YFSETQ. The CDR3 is CASSLDGGSGNTIYF. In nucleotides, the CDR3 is TGCGCCAGCAGCCTGGACGGCGGCTCTGGAAACACCATATATTTT. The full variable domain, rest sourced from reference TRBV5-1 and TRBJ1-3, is KAGVTQTPRYLIKTRGQQVTLSCSPISGHRSVSWYQQTPGQGLQFLFEYFSETQRNKGNFPGRFSGRQFSNSRSEMNVSTLELGDSALYLCASSLDGGSGNTIYFGEGSWLTVV.

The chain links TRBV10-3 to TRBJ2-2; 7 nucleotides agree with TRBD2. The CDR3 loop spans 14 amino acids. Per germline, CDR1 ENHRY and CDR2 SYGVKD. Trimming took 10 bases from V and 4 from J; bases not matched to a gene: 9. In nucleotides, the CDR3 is TGTGCCACCCAGAGCGGGATCGGCACCGGGGAGCTGTTTTTT. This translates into CATQSGIGTGELFF.

CDR3 sequence: CASSRTGDRPREKLFF. For the CDR3, the DNA is TGTGCCAGCAGCAGAACGGGGGATCGCCCACGAGAAAAACTGTTTTTT. The chain is built from TRBV9 and TRBJ1-4; the D gene is possibly TRBD1 (5 bases). V was clipped by 4 bases and J by 8 bases, with 21 bases between them. Germline CDR1 reads SGDLS; CDR2 reads YYNGEE. The CDR3 contains 16 residues.

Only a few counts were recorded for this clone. CDR3 nucleotide sequence: TGCGCCAGCTCTTCAACAGGGTCTGCCAATCAGCCCCAGCATTTT. It codes for CASSSTGSANQPQHF. The chain employs TRBV5-1 and TRBJ1-5; possibly TRBD1 for D (6 bases). CDR1 is SGHRS and CDR2 is YFSETQ in the germline V gene. The CDR3 spans 15 residues. Trimming stripped 7 bases from V and 3 bases from J, with 17 bases between.

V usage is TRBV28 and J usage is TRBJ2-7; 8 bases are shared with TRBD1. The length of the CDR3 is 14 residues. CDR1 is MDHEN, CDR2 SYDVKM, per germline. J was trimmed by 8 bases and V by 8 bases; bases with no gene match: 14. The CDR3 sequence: CASDPGQDLPQQYF. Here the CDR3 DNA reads TGTGCCAGCGACCCGGGACAGGACTTACCCCAGCAGTACTTC.

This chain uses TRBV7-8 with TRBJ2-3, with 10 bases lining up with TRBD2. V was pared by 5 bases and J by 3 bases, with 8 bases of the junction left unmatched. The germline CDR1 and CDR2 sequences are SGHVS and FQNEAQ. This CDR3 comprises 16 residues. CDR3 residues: CASSTRTSGGTDTQYF. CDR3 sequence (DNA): TGTGCCAGCAGCACCCGGACTAGCGGTGGTACAGATACGCAGTATTTT.

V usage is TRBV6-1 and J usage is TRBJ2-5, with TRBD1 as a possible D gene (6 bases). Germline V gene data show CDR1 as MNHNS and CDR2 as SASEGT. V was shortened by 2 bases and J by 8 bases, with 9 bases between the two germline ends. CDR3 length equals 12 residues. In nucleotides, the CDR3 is TGTGCCAGCAGTGAACACAGGGAAACCCAGTACTTC. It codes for CASSEHRETQYF.

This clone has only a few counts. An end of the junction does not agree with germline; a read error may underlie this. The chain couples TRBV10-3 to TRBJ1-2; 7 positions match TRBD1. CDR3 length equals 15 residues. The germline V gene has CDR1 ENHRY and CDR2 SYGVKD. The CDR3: CAIRESGQSNYGYTF. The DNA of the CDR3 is TGTGCCATCAGGGAGTCGGGACAGAGTAACTATGGCTACACCTTC.

This chain's CDR3 is CASSLASGVAEAFF. The CDR3 DNA reads TGCGCCAGCAGCTTGGCCTCAGGGGTCGCTGAAGCTTTCTTT. The chain is built from TRBV5-1 and TRBJ1-1; D might be TRBD1 (6 bases). V was shortened by 0 bases and J by 6 bases, with 12 bases between the two germline ends. Germline CDR1 is SGHRS and CDR2 is YFSETQ. This CDR3 comprises 14 residues. Using reference TRBV5-1 and TRBJ1-1 for the parts outside the CDR3, the full variable domain is KAGVTQTPRYLIKTRGQQVTLSCSPISGHRSVSWYQQTPGQGLQFLFEYFSETQRNKGNFPGRFSGRQFSNSRSEMNVSTLELGDSALYLCASSLASGVAEAFFGQGTRLTVV.

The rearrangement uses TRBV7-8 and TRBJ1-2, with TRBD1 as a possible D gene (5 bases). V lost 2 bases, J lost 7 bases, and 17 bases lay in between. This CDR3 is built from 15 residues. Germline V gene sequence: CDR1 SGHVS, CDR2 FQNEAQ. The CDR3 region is CASSLTGQGLRGYTF. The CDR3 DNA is TGTGCCAGCAGCTTAACAGGTCAGGGTCTTCGTGGCTACACCTTC.

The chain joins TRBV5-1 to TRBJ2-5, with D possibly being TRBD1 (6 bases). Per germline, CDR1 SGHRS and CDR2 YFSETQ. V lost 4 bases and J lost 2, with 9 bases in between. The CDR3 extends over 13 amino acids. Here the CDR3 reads CASSQGQQETQYF. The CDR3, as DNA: TGCGCCAGCAGCCAGGGACAACAAGAGACCCAGTACTTC.

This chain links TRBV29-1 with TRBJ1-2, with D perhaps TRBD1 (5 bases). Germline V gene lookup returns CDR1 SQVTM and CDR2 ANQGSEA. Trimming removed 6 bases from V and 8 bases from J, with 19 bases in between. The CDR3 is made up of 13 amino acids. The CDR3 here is CSVAIWGGMGYTF. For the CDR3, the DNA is TGCAGCGTGGCTATCTGGGGGGGAATGGGCTACACCTTC.